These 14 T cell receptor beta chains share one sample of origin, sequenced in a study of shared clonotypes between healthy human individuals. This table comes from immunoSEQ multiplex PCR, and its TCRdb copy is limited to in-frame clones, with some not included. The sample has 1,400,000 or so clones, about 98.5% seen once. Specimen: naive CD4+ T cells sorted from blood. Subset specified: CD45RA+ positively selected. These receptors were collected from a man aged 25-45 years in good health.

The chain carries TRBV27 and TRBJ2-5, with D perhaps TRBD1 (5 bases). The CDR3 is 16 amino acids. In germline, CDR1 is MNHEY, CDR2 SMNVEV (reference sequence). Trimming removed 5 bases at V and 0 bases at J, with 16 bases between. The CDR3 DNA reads TGTGCCAGCAGTGGTTTAGGTGGGGCGGACCAAGAGACCCAGTACTTC. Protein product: CASSGLGGADQETQYF.

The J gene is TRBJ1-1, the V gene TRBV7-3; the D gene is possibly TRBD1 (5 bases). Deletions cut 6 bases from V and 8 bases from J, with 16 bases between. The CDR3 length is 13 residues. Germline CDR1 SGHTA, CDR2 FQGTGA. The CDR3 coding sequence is TGTGCCAGCAGTCAGGGACGTTCGAAAGAAGCTTTCTTT. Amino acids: CASSQGRSKEAFF.

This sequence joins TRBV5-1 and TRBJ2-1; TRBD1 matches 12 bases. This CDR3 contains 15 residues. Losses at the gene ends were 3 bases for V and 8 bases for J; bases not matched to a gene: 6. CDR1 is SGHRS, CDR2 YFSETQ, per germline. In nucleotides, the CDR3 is TGCGCCAGCAGCTACGGGACAGGGGGCCTGGATGAGCAGTTCTTC. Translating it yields CASSYGTGGLDEQFF. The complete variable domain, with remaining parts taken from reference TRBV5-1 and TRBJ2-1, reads KAGVTQTPRYLIKTRGQQVTLSCSPISGHRSVSWYQQTPGQGLQFLFEYFSETQRNKGNFPGRFSGRQFSNSRSEMNVSTLELGDSALYLCASSYGTGGLDEQFFGPGTRLTVL.

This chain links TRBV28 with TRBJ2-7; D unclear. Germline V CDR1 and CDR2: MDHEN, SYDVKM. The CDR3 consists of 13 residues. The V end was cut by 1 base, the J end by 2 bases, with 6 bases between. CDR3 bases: TGTGCCAGCAGTTTATCGGTCCCCTACGAGCAGTACTTC. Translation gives CASSLSVPYEQYF.

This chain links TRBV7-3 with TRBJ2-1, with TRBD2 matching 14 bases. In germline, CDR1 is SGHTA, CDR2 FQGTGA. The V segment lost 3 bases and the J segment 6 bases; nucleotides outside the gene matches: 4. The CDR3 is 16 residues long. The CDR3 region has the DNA TGTGCCAGCAGCTTGATCGGGACTAGCGGGAGCAATGAGCAGTTCTTC. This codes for CASSLIGTSGSNEQFF.

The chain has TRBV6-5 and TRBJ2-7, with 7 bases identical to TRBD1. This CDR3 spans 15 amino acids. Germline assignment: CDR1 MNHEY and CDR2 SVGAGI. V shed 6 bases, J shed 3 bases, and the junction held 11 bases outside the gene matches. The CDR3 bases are TGTGCCAGCAGCCTCCCCCGGACAGGCTTCTACGAGCAGTACTTC. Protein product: CASSLPRTGFYEQYF.

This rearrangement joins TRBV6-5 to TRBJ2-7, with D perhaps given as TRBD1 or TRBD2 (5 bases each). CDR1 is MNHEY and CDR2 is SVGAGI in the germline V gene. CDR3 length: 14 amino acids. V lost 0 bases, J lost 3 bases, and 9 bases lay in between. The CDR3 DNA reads TGTGCCAGCAGTTACTCGGGACGCCTCTACGAGCAGTACTTC. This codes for CASSYSGRLYEQYF.

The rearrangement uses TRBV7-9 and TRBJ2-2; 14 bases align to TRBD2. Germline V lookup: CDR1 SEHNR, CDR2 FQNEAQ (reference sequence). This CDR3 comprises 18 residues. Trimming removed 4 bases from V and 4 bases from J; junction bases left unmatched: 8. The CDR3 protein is CASSSHGTSGSSTGELFF. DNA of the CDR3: TGTGCCAGCAGCTCTCACGGGACTAGCGGGAGTAGCACCGGGGAGCTGTTTTTT.

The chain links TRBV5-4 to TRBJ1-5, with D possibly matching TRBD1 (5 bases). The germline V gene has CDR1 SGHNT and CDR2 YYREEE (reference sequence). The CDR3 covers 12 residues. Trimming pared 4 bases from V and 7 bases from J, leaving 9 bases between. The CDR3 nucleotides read TGTGCCAGCAGCCTACCAGGGCAGCCCCAGCATTTT. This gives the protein CASSLPGQPQHF.

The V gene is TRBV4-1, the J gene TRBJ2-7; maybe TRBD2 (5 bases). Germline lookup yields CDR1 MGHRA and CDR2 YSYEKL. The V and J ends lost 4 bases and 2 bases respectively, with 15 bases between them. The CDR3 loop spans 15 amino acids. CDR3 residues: CASSPTLGVTYEQYF. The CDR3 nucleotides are TGCGCCAGCAGCCCAACACTGGGAGTTACCTACGAGCAGTACTTC.

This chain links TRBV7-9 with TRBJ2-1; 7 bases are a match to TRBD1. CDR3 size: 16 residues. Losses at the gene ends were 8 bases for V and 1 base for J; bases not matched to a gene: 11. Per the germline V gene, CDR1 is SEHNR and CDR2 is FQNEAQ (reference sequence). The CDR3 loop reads CASGYPGTASYNEQFF. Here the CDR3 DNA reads TGTGCCAGCGGATACCCCGGGACAGCGTCCTACAATGAGCAGTTCTTC.

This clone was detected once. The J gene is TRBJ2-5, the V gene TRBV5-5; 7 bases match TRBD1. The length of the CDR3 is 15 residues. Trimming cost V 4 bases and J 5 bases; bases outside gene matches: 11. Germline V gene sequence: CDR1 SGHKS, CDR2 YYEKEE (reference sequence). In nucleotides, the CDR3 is TGTGCCAGCAGCACCGTTCAGGGGGTCCAGGAGACCCAGTACTTC. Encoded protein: CASSTVQGVQETQYF. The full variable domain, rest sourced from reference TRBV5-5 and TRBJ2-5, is DAGVTQSPTHLIKTRGQQVTLRCSPISGHKSVSWYQQVLGQGPQFIFQYYEKEERGRGNFPDRFSARQFPNYSSELNVNALLLGDSALYLCASSTVQGVQETQYFGPGTRLLVL.

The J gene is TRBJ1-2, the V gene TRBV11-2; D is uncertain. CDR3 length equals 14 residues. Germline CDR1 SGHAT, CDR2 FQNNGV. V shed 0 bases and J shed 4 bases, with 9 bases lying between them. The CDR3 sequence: CASSLEVGSYGYTF. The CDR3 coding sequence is TGTGCCAGCAGCTTAGAGGTCGGGAGCTATGGCTACACCTTC.

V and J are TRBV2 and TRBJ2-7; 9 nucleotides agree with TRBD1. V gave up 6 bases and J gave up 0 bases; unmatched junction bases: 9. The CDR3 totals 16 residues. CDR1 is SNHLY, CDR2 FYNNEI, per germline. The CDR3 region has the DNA TGTGCCAGCAGGGGAGCTACAGGGGGCCTCTCCTACGAGCAGTACTTC. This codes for CASRGATGGLSYEQYF.